The rows below give T cell receptor beta chains drawn from one sample of a study of CD8 T cells in Susac syndrome. TCRdb recomputed calls from the immunoSEQ multiplex PCR reads with MiXCR, one row per CDR3 protein. Of roughly 200,000 distinct CDR3 sequences in the sample, about 91% are singletons; the top ten hold about 0.1%. Sequencing was carried out using CD4+ T cells from PBMCs. These receptors were collected from a human donor with Susac syndrome. Each CDR3 is given with its conserved first and last residue. The D gene is left open where the match is weak. A row's size may be missing; if present it is once, few, many or a size class.

D gene	V gene	clone size	J gene	CDR3 DNA	CDR3 protein
.	TRBV11-2	.	TRBJ1-1	TGTGCCAGCACTGGTGGAGGCATGAACACTGAAGCTTTCTTT	CASTGGGMNTEAFF
.	TRBV3-1	.	TRBJ1-2	TGTGCCAGCAGCCAAGATTATCAGGGTAACTATGGCTACACCTTC	CASSQDYQGNYGYTF
TRBD1	TRBV7-8	.	TRBJ1-1	TGTGCCAGCAGCCCGGGACAGAGTTTGAACACTGAAGCTTTCTTT	CASSPGQSLNTEAFF
.	TRBV20-1	.	TRBJ2-2	TGCAGTGCTAGAAAGCTTGCGAACACCGGGGAGCTGTTTTTT	CSARKLANTGELFF
.	TRBV29-1	.	TRBJ1-6	TGCAGCGTCGCTTTCTCCTATAATTCACCCCTCCACTTT	CSVAFSYNSPLHF
.	TRBV19	.	TRBJ1-1	TGTGCCAGTAGTACGGGACACCCGAACACTGAAGCTTTCTTT	CASSTGHPNTEAFF
.	TRBV5-4	.	TRBJ2-7	TGTGCCAGCAGCCAACTACCCTTGGGGGAGCAGTACTTC	CASSQLPLGEQYF
.	TRBV28	.	TRBJ1-2	TGTGCCAGCAGTTTATACGTGACAGAGGTAGGCTACACCTTC	CASSLYVTEVGYTF
.	TRBV7-9	once	TRBJ2-5	TGTGCCAGCATTAAGACGGGTCAAGAGACCCAGTACTTC	CASIKTGQETQYF
TRBD2	TRBV10-2	.	TRBJ2-3	TGCGCCAGCTCCCGACTAGCGGGGGGGAATATAGATACGCAGTATTTT	CASSRLAGGNIDTQYF
.	TRBV19	.	TRBJ1-5	TGTGCCAGTAGTATAGGGGATTCCGGGCACAATCAGCCCCAGCATTTT	CASSIGDSGHNQPQHF
.	TRBV12-3/TRBV12-4	.	TRBJ1-5	TGTGCCGTCTCTAAACAGAATAGCAATCAGCCCCAGCATTTT	CAVSKQNSNQPQHF
.	TRBV6-1	.	TRBJ1-5	TGTGCCAGCAGGCTCCAGAGTCAGCCCCAGCATTTT	CASRLQSQPQHF
.	TRBV3-1	.	TRBJ1-2	TGTGCCAGCAGCCAAGTCCGGAACTATGGCTACACCTTC	CASSQVRNYGYTF
TRBD1	TRBV18	few	TRBJ2-1	TGTGCCAGCTCACCGGGACAGGGGGCCAATGAGCAGTTCTTC	CASSPGQGANEQFF
.	TRBV28	.	TRBJ2-5	TGTGCCAGCAGTTTGGGGATAGAGGTGGAAGAGACCCAGTACTTC	CASSLGIEVEETQYF
TRBD1	TRBV5-4	.	TRBJ2-1	TGTGCCAGCAGTCAAGGGACAGGGGGGTCCTACAATGAGCAGTTCTTC	CASSQGTGGSYNEQFF
TRBD1	TRBV20-1	once	TRBJ2-7	TGCAGTGCTGACGGACAGGGGGCCTACGAGCAGTACTTC	CSADGQGAYEQYF
.	TRBV2	.	TRBJ2-5	TGTGCCAGCAGTGCCCTCCACTGGGGGCCAGTTGGAGAGACCCAGTACTTC	CASSALHWGPVGETQYF
.	TRBV5-1	.	TRBJ1-6	TGCGCCAGCAGCTTGGCAAATCGGGGATCACCCCTCCACTTT	CASSLANRGSPLHF
TRBD2	TRBV20-1	.	TRBJ2-4	TGCAGTGCTAGAGAAAACGGGAGGGACAAAAACATTCAGCACTTC	CSARENGRDKNIQHF
TRBD2	TRBV7-9	.	TRBJ2-7	TGTGCCAGCAGCTTCCAGCTAGCGGGGGACGAGCAGTACTTC	CASSFQLAGDEQYF
TRBD2	TRBV29-1	.	TRBJ2-3	TGCAGCGTTCCACGAGGACTAGCGACAGATACGCAGTATTTT	CSVPRGLATDTQYF